The next 24 T cell receptor beta chains were all read from a single sample in a study of cytomegalovirus exposure and HLA in healthy donors. The PCR made use of 60 Vbeta and 13 Jbeta primers. Assay used: immunoSEQ multiplex PCR; TCRdb lists only in-frame clones, some missing. The table records around 100,000 clones, approximately 67% of them present only once. The sequencing sample was made of PBMCs. The receptor set was obtained from a man between 18 and 35 years old in good health and CMV-seropositive.

The CDR3 DNA reads TGTGCCAGCAGCTTGTGGGGGGTGGGGGGTCACACTGAAGCTTTCTTT. The encoded protein is CASSLWGVGGHTEAFF. The chain couples TRBV5-4 to TRBJ1-1, with D maybe TRBD1 (5 bases). CDR1 SGHNT and CDR2 YYREEE come from the germline V gene (reference sequence). Trimming took off 1 base at V and 3 bases at J, with 16 bases between the two ends. This CDR3 has 16 amino acids. Drawing the rest from reference TRBV5-4 and TRBJ1-1, the complete variable domain is ETGVTQSPTHLIKTRGQQVTLRCSSQSGHNTVSWYQQALGQGPQFIFQYYREEENGRGNFPPRFSGLQFPNYSSELNVNALELDDSALYLCASSLWGVGGHTEAFFGQGTRLTVV.

The V and J genes are TRBV7-9 and TRBJ2-1; 10 positions match TRBD2. CDR1 SEHNR and CDR2 FQNEAQ come from the germline V gene (reference sequence). The V segment lost 5 bases and the J segment 4 bases; nucleotides outside the gene matches: 5. The CDR3 loop spans 15 amino acids. DNA of the CDR3: TGTGCCAGCAGCCCAGGACTAGCGGCATACAATGAGCAGTTCTTC. Amino acids: CASSPGLAAYNEQFF.

This chain links TRBV23-1 with TRBJ1-5; 9 nucleotides match TRBD1. TRBV23-1 is an ORF; its function is uncertain. V was clipped by 0 bases and J by 4 bases; unmatched bases: 7. The CDR3 consists of 17 residues. DNA of the CDR3: TGCGCCAGCAGTCAATCCCCGGGACAGGGTGGAAATCAGCCCCAGCATTTT. It is translated as CASSQSPGQGGNQPQHF.

This clone has a handful of counts. The V call is TRBV7-2, the J call TRBJ2-3; D possibly corresponds to TRBD2 (6 bases). Germline V gene sequence: CDR1 SGHTA, CDR2 FQGNSA. This CDR3 spans 16 amino acids. V gave up 4 bases and J gave up 4 bases, with 18 bases separating them. This CDR3 is CASSSRGRRGSDTQYF. The CDR3 DNA reads TGTGCCAGCAGCTCCCGTGGTAGGCGGGGTTCAGATACGCAGTATTTT.

This clone has just a few counts. The V call is TRBV28, the J call TRBJ2-5, with D tentatively TRBD1 (5 bases). The ends were cut back, 7 bases at V and 3 bases at J, with 6 bases in the middle. In germline, CDR1 is MDHEN, CDR2 SYDVKM. The CDR3 covers 11 residues. In DNA, the CDR3 is TGTGCCAGCACGACAGAAGAGACCCAGTACTTC. Its translation: CASTTEETQYF. Drawing the rest from reference TRBV28 and TRBJ2-5, the complete variable domain is DVKVTQSSRYLVKRTGEKVFLECVQDMDHENMFWYRQDPGLGLRLIYFSYDVKMKEKGDIPEGYSVSREKKERFSLILESASTNQTSMYLCASTTEETQYFGPGTRLLVL.

This chain connects TRBV5-8 to TRBJ2-7, with TRBD1 matching over 7 bases. CDR3 length: 12 amino acids. CDR1 and CDR2 (germline): SGHTS, YDEGEE. Germline trimming cut 4 bases from V and 7 bases from J; bases unmatched to any gene: 5. For the CDR3, the DNA is TGTGCCAGCAGCCTAGGACAGGCAGAGCAGTACGTC. Translation: CASSLGQAEQYV.

This clone has only a few counts. The chain uses TRBV5-6 and TRBJ2-5; D not resolved. The CDR3 has 14 residues. The V gene's germline CDR1 is SGHDT and CDR2 YYEEEE. V was trimmed by 0 bases and J by 7 bases, leaving 13 bases between them. The CDR3 loop reads CASSLGQAPSTQYF. As DNA, the CDR3 is TGTGCCAGCAGCTTGGGTCAGGCCCCCTCGACCCAGTACTTC.

The chain carries TRBV18 and TRBJ2-5, with D unclear. The CDR3 is 13 amino acids. V was cut by 6 bases and J by 2 bases, with 10 bases left in between. The germline V gene has CDR1 KGHSH and CDR2 LQKENI. The CDR3 nucleotides read TGTGCCAGCTCGCCGGCGACACAAGAGACCCAGTACTTC. The encoded protein is CASSPATQETQYF.

This sequence joins TRBV9 and TRBJ2-5; TRBD2 matches 8 bases. The CDR3 consists of 16 residues. CDR1 SGDLS and CDR2 YYNGEE come from the germline V gene. V gave up 0 bases and J gave up 1 base; unmatched junction bases: 5. The CDR3 DNA reads as TGTGCCAGCAGCGTAGCCAGCGGGGGTCTCCAAGAGACCCAGTACTTC. Amino acid sequence: CASSVASGGLQETQYF.

The chain has TRBV6-5 and TRBJ1-5; TRBD1 matches at 7 bases. The germline V gene has CDR1 MNHEY and CDR2 SVGAGI. The CDR3 spans 15 residues. V lost 5 bases, J lost 4 bases, and 8 bases stayed unmatched. This CDR3 reads CASSQGQSGNQPQHF. Here the CDR3 DNA reads TGTGCCAGCAGTCAGGGACAGTCTGGGAATCAGCCCCAGCATTTT.

As DNA, the CDR3 is TGTGCCAGCCGGACAGGGAACACCGGGGAGCTGTTTTTT. This translates into CASRTGNTGELFF. The rearrangement joins TRBV5-6 to TRBJ2-2; the match to TRBD1 covers 7 bases. The V and J ends lost 7 bases and 1 base, in that order; junction bases with no gene match: 1. Germline values: CDR1 SGHDT, CDR2 YYEEEE. This CDR3 has 13 amino acids. Full variable domain (missing parts from reference TRBV5-6 and TRBJ2-2): DAGVTQSPTHLIKTRGQQVTLRCSPKSGHDTVSWYQQALGQGPQFIFQYYEEEERQRGNFPDRFSGHQFPNYSSELNVNALLLGDSALYLCASRTGNTGELFFGEGSRLTVL.

The V call is TRBV7-6, the J call TRBJ2-3; 8 nucleotides align to TRBD2. Germline V gives CDR1 SGHVS, CDR2 FNYEAQ. There are 16 residues in the CDR3. The V gene end was trimmed by 1 base and the J gene end by 3 bases; junction bases not matched to a gene: 6. The CDR3 loop is CASSLGLSGGTDTQYF. CDR3 coding DNA: TGTGCCAGCAGCTTAGGTCTGAGCGGGGGAACAGATACGCAGTATTTT.

The V and J genes are TRBV4-2 and TRBJ1-5; 7 bases match TRBD1. Per the germline V gene, CDR1 is LGHNA and CDR2 is YNFKEQ. The CDR3 consists of 14 residues. J gave up 6 bases and V 1 base, and 3 bases lay outside the gene matches. The CDR3 loop reads CASSQGQGGQPQHF. In DNA form, the CDR3 reads TGTGCCAGCAGCCAAGGCCAGGGGGGTCAGCCCCAGCATTTT.

This clone was observed a single time. The rearrangement links TRBV5-1 to TRBJ2-5; TRBD1 agrees at 12 bases. The germline CDR1 and CDR2 sequences are SGHRS and YFSETQ. V lost 4 bases, J lost 4 bases, and 14 bases stayed unmatched. The CDR3 has 18 amino acids. This chain's CDR3 is CASSPTGDRGLKRETQYF. The CDR3 DNA is TGCGCCAGCAGCCCGACAGGGGACAGGGGGCTTAAGAGAGAGACCCAGTACTTC.

The gene calls are TRBV28 and TRBJ2-1; 8 bases agree with TRBD2. Looked up from germline, CDR1 is MDHEN and CDR2 is SYDVKM. V dropped 7 bases and J dropped 8; count of bases not matched to a gene: 13. This CDR3 region has 15 residues. CDR3 coding DNA: TGTGCCAGCATCCCCGCAGGGCGGGGGGTAGATGAGCAGTTCTTC. Translated: CASIPAGRGVDEQFF. The full variable domain, rest sourced from reference TRBV28 and TRBJ2-1, is DVKVTQSSRYLVKRTGEKVFLECVQDMDHENMFWYRQDPGLGLRLIYFSYDVKMKEKGDIPEGYSVSREKKERFSLILESASTNQTSMYLCASIPAGRGVDEQFFGPGTRLTVL.

The gene calls are TRBV7-9 and TRBJ2-7; 8 nucleotides align to TRBD2. With 5 bases clipped from V and 2 bases from J, the junction kept 17 bases outside the gene matches. The germline CDR1 and CDR2 sequences are SEHNR and FQNEAQ (reference sequence). The CDR3 covers 18 residues. The CDR3: CASSLIRGGEHRPYEQYV. The CDR3 DNA sequence: TGTGCCAGCAGCCTTATCCGGGGGGGGGAGCACCGGCCCTACGAGCAGTACGTC.

The rearrangement links TRBV7-6 to TRBJ2-3, with 10 bases fitting TRBD2. Germline V gene sequence: CDR1 SGHVS, CDR2 FNYEAQ. J gave up 3 bases and V 5 bases, and 2 bases lay outside the gene matches. The CDR3 has 14 residues. CDR3 DNA sequence: TGTGCCAGCAGCCCAGCGGGGGGGACAGATACGCAGTATTTT. Translation: CASSPAGGTDTQYF. The full variable domain, with the rest looked up from reference TRBV7-6 and TRBJ2-3, is GAGVSQSPRYKVTKRGQDVALRCDPISGHVSLYWYRQALGQGPEFLTYFNYEAQQDKSGLPNDRFSAERPEGSISTLTIQRTEQRDSAMYRCASSPAGGTDTQYFGPGTRLTVL.

The V and J genes are TRBV7-9 and TRBJ1-3; 10 bases agree with TRBD1. V gave up 1 base and J gave up 4 bases; unmatched junction bases: 13. Germline lookup yields CDR1 SEHNR and CDR2 FQNEAQ (reference sequence). The CDR3 has 19 amino acids. The CDR3 DNA follows: TGTGCCAGCAGCTTAGGTTACATACCGCGACAGGGGGCCGGAAACACCATATATTTT. This codes for CASSLGYIPRQGAGNTIYF.

CDR3 residues: CASSLDRGSYGYTF. In DNA form, the CDR3 reads TGCGCCAGCAGCTTGGACAGGGGTAGCTATGGCTACACCTTC. V and J are TRBV4-1 and TRBJ1-2, with TRBD1 matching over 9 bases. CDR3 length: 14 residues. Germline V gene data show CDR1 as MGHRA and CDR2 as YSYEKL. Trimming removed 5 bases from V and 4 bases from J; junction bases left unmatched: 5.

The chain combines TRBV7-9 with TRBJ2-3, with TRBD2 identical over 8 bases. The junction had 11 bases not matched to a gene; V was cut back by 1 base and J by 2 bases. The CDR3 consists of 18 residues. Germline CDR1 is SEHNR and CDR2 is FQNEAQ (reference sequence). CDR3 sequence: CASSLGWLGSGDTDTQYF. The CDR3 nucleotides read TGTGCCAGCAGCTTAGGATGGTTAGGTAGCGGGGACACAGATACGCAGTATTTT.

The chain is built from TRBV2 and TRBJ2-1; the match to TRBD1 covers 11 bases. Losses at the gene ends were 8 bases for V and 5 bases for J; bases not matched to a gene: 5. The CDR3 spans 14 residues. Germline CDR1 and CDR2: SNHLY and FYNNEI. The CDR3 is CASFGQGANNEQFF. Written as DNA, the CDR3 is TGTGCCAGCTTTGGACAGGGGGCGAACAATGAGCAGTTCTTC.

The chain joins TRBV11-3 to TRBJ2-1, with a possible D match to TRBD1 (7 bases). Germline CDR1 SGHNT, CDR2 YENEEA. The CDR3 has 14 residues. Trimming stripped 8 bases from V and 2 bases from J, with 13 bases between. This CDR3 is CASGQGGPYNEQFF. CDR3 DNA: TGTGCCAGCGGTCAGGGGGGTCCCTACAATGAGCAGTTCTTC. Filled out from reference TRBV11-3 and TRBJ2-1, the complete variable domain reads EAGVVQSPRYKIIEKKQPVAFWCNPISGHNTLYWYLQNLGQGPELLIRYENEEAVDDSQLPKDRFSAERLKGVDSTLKIQPAELGDSAVYLCASGQGGPYNEQFFGPGTRLTVL.

The chain uses TRBV4-2 and TRBJ2-2, with 8 bases fitting TRBD1. Germline loops: CDR1 LGHNA, CDR2 YNFKEQ. This CDR3 is built from 15 residues. V dropped 4 bases and J dropped 6; count of bases not matched to a gene: 7. The CDR3: CASSLVDREAGELFF. Here the CDR3 DNA reads TGTGCCAGCAGCCTTGTGGACAGGGAGGCCGGGGAGCTGTTTTTT.

The V call is TRBV5-1, the J call TRBJ2-3, with D possibly matching TRBD1 (6 bases). The CDR3 covers 15 residues. Germline V gives CDR1 SGHRS, CDR2 YFSETQ. V lost 1 base and J lost 1, with 10 bases in between. Written as DNA, the CDR3 is TGCGCCAGCAGCTTGCAGGGGCCTGGCACAGATACGCAGTATTTT. Amino acid sequence: CASSLQGPGTDTQYF.